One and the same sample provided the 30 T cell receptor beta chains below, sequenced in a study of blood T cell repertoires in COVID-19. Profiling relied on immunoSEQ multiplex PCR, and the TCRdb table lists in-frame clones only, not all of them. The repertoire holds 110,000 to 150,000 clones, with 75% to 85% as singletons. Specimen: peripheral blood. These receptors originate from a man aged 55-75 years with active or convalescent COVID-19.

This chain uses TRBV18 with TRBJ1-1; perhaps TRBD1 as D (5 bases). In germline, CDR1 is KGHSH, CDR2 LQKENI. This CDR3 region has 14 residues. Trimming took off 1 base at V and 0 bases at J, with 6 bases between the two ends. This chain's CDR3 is CASSPQGLNTEAFF. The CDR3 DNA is TGTGCCAGCTCACCACAGGGGTTGAACACTGAAGCTTTCTTT.

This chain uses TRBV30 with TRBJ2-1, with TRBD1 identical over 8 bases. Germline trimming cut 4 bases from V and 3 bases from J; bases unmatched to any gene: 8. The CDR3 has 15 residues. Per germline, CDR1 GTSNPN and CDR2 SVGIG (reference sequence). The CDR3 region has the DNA TGTGCCTGGACCAAAAGACAGGGGATCTACAATGAGCAGTTCTTC. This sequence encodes CAWTKRQGIYNEQFF.

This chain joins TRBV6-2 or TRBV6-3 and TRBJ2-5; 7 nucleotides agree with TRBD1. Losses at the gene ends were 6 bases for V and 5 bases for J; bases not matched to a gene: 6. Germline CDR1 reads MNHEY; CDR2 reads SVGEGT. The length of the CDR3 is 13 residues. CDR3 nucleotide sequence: TGTGCCAGCAGCAACAGGGGATCGGAGACCCAGTACTTC. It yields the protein CASSNRGSETQYF.

CDR3 sequence (DNA): TGTGCCATCAGTGAAACAGAAAACACCGGGGAGCTGTTTTTT. This sequence encodes CAISETENTGELFF. This chain uses TRBV10-3 with TRBJ2-2, with D hard to call. In germline, CDR1 is ENHRY, CDR2 SYGVKD. This CDR3 region has 14 residues. Trimming cost V 3 bases and J 2 bases, with 7 bases left between them.

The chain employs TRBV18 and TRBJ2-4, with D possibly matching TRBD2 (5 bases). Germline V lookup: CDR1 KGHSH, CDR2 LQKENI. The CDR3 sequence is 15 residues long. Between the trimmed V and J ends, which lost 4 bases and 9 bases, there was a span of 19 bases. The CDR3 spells CASSRYRTAEGIQYF. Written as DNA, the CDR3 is TGTGCCAGCTCACGCTATCGGACCGCAGAGGGCATTCAGTACTTC.

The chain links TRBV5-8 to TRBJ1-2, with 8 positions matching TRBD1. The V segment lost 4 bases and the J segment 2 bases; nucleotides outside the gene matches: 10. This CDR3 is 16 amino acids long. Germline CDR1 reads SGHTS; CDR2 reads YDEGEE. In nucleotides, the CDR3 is TGTGCCAGCAGCCCGACCGGACAGGGCGCCAACTATGGCTACACCTTC. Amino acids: CASSPTGQGANYGYTF.

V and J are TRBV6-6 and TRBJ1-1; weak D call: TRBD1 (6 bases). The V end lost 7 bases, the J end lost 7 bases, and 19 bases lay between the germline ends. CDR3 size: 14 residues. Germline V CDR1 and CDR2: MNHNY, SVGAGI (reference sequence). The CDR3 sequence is CASIWTGTRIEAFF. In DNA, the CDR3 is TGTGCCAGCATTTGGACCGGGACACGTATTGAAGCTTTCTTT.

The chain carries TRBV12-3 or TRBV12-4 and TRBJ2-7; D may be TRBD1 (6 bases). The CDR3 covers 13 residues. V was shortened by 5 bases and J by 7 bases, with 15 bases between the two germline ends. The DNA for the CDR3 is TGTGCCAGCAGTCCACAGGGAGTTTATGAGCAGTACTTC. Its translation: CASSPQGVYEQYF.

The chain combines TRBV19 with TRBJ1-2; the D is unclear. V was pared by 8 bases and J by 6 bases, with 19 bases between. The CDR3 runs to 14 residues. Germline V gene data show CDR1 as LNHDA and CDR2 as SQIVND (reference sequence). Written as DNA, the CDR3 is TGTGCCAGTTCGGTCTCAACTGGGAGAAATGGCTACACCTTC. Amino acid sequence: CASSVSTGRNGYTF.

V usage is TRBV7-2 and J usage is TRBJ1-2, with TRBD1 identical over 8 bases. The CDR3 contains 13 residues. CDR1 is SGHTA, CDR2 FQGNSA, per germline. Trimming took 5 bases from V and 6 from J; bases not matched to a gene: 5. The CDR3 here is CASSVTGGDGYTF. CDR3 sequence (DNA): TGTGCCAGCAGCGTCACAGGGGGAGATGGCTACACCTTC. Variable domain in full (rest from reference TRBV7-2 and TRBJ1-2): GAGVSQSPSNKVTEKGKDVELRCDPISGHTALYWYRQSLGQGLEFLIYFQGNSAPDKSGLPSDRFSAERTGGSVSTLTIQRTQQEDSAVYLCASSVTGGDGYTFGSGTRLTVV.

As DNA, the CDR3 is TGTGCCAGCAGTTTATCCGGACAGGGAAGCACTGAAGCTTTCTTT. It is translated as CASSLSGQGSTEAFF. The J gene is TRBJ1-1, the V gene TRBV27; 8 nucleotides align to TRBD1. J lost 4 bases, V lost 0 bases, and 4 bases had no gene match. Germline assignment: CDR1 MNHEY and CDR2 SMNVEV (reference sequence). CDR3 length: 15 amino acids.

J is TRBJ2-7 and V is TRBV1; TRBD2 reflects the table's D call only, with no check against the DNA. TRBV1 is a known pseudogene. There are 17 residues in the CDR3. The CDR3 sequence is CTSSQDPGLADPYEQYV. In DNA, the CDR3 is TGCACCAGCAGCCAAGATCCGGGACTAGCGGACCCCTACGAGCAGTACGTC.

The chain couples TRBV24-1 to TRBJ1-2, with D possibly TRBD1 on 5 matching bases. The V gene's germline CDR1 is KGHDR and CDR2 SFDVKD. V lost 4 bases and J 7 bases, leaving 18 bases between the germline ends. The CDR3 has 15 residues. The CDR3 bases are TGTGCCACCAGTGAGCGGGACCGAGACTACGGTGGCTACACCTTC. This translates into CATSERDRDYGGYTF.

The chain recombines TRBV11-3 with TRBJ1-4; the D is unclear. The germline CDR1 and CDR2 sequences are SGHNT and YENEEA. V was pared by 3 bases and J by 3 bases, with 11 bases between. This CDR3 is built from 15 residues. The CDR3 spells CASSFGNRANEKLFF. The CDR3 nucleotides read TGTGCCAGCAGCTTCGGGAACCGGGCTAATGAAAAACTGTTTTTT.

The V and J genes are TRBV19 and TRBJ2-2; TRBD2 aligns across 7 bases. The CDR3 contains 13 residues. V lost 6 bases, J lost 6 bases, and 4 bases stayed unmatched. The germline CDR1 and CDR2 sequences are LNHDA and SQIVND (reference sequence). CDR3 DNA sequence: TGTGCCAGTAGAATCGGACTAGCCGGGGAGCTGTTTTTT. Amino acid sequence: CASRIGLAGELFF.

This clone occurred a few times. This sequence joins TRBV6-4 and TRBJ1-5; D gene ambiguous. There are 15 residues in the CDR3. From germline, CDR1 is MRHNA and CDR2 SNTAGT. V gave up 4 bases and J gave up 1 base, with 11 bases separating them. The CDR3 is CASSVSGGSNQPQHF. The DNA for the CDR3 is TGTGCCAGCAGTGTCTCGGGAGGAAGCAATCAGCCCCAGCATTTT.

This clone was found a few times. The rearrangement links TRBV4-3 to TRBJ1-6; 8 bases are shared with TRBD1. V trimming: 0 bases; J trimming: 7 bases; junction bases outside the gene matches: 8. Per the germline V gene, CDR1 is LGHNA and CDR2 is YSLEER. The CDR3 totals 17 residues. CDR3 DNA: TGCGCCAGCAGCCAAGATTCTCGTGGGACAGGAAATTCACCCCTCCACTTT. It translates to CASSQDSRGTGNSPLHF.

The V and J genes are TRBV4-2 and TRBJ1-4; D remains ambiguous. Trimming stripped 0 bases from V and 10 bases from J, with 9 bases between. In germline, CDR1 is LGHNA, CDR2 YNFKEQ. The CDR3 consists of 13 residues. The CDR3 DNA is TGTGCCAGCAGCCAAGAGGGTGGCGGAAAACTGTTTTTT. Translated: CASSQEGGGKLFF.

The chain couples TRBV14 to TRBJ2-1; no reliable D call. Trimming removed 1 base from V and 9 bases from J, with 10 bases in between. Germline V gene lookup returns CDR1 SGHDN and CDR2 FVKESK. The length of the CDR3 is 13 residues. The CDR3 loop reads CASSQATVGEQFF. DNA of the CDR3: TGTGCCAGCAGCCAAGCCACAGTCGGTGAGCAGTTCTTC. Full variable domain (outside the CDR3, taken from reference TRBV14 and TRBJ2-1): EAGVTQFPSHSVIEKGQTVTLRCDPISGHDNLYWYRRVMGKEIKFLLHFVKESKQDESGMPNNRFLAERTGGTYSTLKVQPAELEDSGVYFCASSQATVGEQFFGPGTRLTVL.

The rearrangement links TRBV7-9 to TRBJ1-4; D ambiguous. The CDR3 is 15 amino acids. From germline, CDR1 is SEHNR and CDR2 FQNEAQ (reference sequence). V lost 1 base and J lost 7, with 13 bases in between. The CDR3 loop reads CASSLVSGSGEKLFF. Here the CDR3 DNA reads TGTGCCAGCAGCTTAGTTTCCGGGTCTGGTGAAAAACTGTTTTTT.

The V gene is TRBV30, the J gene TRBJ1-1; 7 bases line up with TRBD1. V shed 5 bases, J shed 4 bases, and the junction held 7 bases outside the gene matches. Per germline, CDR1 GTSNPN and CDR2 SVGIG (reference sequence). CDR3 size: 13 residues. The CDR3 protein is CAWDDRVGTEAFF. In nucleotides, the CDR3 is TGTGCCTGGGACGACAGGGTCGGCACTGAAGCTTTCTTT.

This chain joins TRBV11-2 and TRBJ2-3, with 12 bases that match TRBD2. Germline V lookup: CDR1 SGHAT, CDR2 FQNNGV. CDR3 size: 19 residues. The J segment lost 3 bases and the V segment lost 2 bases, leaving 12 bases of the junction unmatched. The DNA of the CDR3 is TGTGCCAGCAGCTTATCAGTAGGACTAGCGGGAAGGGGAACAGATACGCAGTATTTT. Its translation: CASSLSVGLAGRGTDTQYF.

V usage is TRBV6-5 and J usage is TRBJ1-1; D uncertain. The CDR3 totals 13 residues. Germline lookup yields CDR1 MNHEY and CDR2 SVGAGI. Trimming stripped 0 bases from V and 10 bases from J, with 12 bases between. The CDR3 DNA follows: TGTGCCAGCAGTTACTCGAGTCCGGAGATAGCTTTCTTT. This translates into CASSYSSPEIAFF.

The CDR3 nucleotides are TGTGCCAGCAGCCCTAGAGCGGGGGGCTCTCAGCCCCAGCATTTT. Its translation is CASSPRAGGSQPQHF. The chain combines TRBV7-2 with TRBJ1-5, with a tentative D call TRBD1 (6 bases). V dropped 5 bases and J dropped 6 bases, with 17 bases sitting between them. Germline V gene lookup returns CDR1 SGHTA and CDR2 FQGNSA. CDR3 size: 15 residues.

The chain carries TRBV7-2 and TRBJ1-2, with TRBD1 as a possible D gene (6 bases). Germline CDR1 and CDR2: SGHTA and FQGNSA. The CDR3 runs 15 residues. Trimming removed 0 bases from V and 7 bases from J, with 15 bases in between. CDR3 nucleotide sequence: TGTGCCAGCAGCTTAGCACTGCAGGGGACCGGTGGCTACACCTTC. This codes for CASSLALQGTGGYTF.

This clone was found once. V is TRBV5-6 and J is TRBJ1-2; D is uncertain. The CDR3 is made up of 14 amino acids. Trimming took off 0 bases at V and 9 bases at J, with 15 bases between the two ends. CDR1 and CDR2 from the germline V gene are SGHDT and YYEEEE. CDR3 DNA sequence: TGTGCCAGCAGCTTGGTGCAGGCCGCCCCACGCTACACCTTC. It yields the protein CASSLVQAAPRYTF.

The CDR3 sequence is CASSLGDRVSYEQYF. The CDR3 region has the DNA TGTGCCAGCAGCTTGGGGGACAGGGTATCCTACGAGCAGTACTTC. The chain combines TRBV5-6 with TRBJ2-7; TRBD1 matches 9 bases. The V segment lost 0 bases and the J segment 1 base; nucleotides outside the gene matches: 2. The CDR3 totals 15 residues. The germline gives CDR1 SGHDT, CDR2 YYEEEE.

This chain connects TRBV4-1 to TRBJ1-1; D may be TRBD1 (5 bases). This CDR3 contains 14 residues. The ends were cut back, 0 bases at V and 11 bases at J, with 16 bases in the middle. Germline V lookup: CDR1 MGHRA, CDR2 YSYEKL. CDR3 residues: CASSQDSRGLEAFF. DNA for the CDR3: TGCGCCAGCAGCCAAGACTCAAGGGGCCTTGAGGCTTTCTTT.

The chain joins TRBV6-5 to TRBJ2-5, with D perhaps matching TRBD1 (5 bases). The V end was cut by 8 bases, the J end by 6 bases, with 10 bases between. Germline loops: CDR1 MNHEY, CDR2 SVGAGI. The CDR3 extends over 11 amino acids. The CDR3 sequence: CASGWGQTQYF. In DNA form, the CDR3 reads TGTGCCAGCGGGTGGGGCCAGACCCAGTACTTC.

CDR3 in DNA: TGTGCCAGCAGGAACAGGGGGTATCGCTTCGAGCAGTACTTC. Its translation is CASRNRGYRFEQYF. The chain has TRBV11-2 and TRBJ2-7; TRBD1 matches 8 bases. CDR1 SGHAT and CDR2 FQNNGV come from the germline V gene. V lost 6 bases and J lost 6; bases outside the gene matches: 10. The CDR3 covers 14 residues.